The clone carrying this TCR beta chain was detected a few times. Its target is unknown. Trimming took 0 bases from V and 11 from J, leaving 16 bases between them. From germline, CDR1 is LGHNA and CDR2 YNFKEQ. The CDR3 is 15 residues long. The sample comes from a study of long-term antiretroviral therapy in people with HIV. At the survey level, the v3.0 immunoSEQ assay was run. Profiled with immunoSEQ multiplex PCR; TCRdb holds only in-frame clones, not every one. The data contain tens of thousands of clones, more than 80% of them seen just once; the ten biggest clones take up more than 15%. Study results and limitations: Compared with controls, HIV repertoires showed narrower CDR3 length ranges. Specimens of blood were obtained during about 2003 to 2018, possibly under older ART regimens.

This receptor was obtained from a man aged 35 to 55 with HIV. The chain carries TRBV4-2 and TRBJ1-4, with D tentatively TRBD1 (5 bases). The sequences come from unsorted PBMCs, collected 0.5 years before starting antiretroviral therapy. CDR3 in DNA: TGTGCCAGCAGCCAAGATGGGGACCGCGGGCTGAAACTGTTTTTT. It specifies CASSQDGDRGLKLFF.